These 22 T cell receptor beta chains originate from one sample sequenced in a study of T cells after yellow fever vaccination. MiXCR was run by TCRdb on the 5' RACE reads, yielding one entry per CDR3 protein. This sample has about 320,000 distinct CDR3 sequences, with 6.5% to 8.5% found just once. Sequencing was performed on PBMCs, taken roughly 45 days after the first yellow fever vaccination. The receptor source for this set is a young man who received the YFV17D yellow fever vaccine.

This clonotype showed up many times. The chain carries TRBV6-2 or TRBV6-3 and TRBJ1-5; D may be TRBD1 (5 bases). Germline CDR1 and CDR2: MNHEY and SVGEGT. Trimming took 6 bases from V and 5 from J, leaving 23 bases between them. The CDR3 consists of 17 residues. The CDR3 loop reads CASSPIPTRGVYQPQHF. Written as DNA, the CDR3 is TGTGCCAGCAGCCCAATCCCGACTCGGGGGGTTTATCAGCCCCAGCATTTT.

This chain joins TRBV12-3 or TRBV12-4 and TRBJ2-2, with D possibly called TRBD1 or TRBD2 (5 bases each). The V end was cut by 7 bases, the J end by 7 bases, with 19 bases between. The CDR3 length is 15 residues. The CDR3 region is CASIGAGTNLGELFF. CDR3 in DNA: TGTGCCAGCATTGGTGCCGGGACCAATCTCGGGGAGCTGTTTTTT.

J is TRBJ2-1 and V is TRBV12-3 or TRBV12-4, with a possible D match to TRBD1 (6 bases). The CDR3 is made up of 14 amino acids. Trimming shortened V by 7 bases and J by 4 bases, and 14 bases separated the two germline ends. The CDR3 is CASTLGATYNEQFF. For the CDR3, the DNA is TGTGCCAGCACCCTGGGGGCCACATACAATGAGCAGTTCTTC.

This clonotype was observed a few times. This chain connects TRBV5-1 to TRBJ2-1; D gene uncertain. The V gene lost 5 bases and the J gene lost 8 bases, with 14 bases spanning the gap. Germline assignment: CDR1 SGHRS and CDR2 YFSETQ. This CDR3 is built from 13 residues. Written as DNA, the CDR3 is TGCGCCAGCAGGGGCTTGGGAACCCATGAGCAGTTCTTC. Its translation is CASRGLGTHEQFF.

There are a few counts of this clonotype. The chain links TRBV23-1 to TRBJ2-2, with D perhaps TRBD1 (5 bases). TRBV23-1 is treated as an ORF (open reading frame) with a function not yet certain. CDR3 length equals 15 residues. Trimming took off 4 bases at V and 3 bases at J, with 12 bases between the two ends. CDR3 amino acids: CASSLRGRDTGELFF. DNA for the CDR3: TGCGCCAGCAGTCTTAGGGGTAGAGACACCGGGGAGCTGTTTTTT.

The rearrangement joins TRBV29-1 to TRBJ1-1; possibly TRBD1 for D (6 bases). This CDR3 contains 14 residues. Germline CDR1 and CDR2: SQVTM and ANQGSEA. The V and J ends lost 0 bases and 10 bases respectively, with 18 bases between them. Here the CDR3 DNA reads TGCAGCGTTGAAGATCTGAGGGGGTTGCATGTAGCTTTCTTT. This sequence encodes CSVEDLRGLHVAFF.

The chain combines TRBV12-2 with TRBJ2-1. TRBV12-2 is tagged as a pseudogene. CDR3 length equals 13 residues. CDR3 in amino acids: CASRSRGGNEQFF. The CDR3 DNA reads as TGTGCAAGTCGCTCACGGGGTGGCAATGAGCAGTTCTTC.

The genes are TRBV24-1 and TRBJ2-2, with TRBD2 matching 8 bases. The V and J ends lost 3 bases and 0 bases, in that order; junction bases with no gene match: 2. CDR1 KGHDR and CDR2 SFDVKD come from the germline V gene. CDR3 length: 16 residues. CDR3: CATSDTSGANTGELFF. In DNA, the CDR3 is TGTGCCACCAGTGATACTAGCGGCGCGAACACCGGGGAGCTGTTTTTT.

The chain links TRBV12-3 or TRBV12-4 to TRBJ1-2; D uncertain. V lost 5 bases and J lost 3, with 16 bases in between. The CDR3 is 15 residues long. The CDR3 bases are TGTGCCAGCAGTGCTCCGCGGGTCGCATACTATGGCTACACCTTC. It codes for CASSAPRVAYYGYTF.

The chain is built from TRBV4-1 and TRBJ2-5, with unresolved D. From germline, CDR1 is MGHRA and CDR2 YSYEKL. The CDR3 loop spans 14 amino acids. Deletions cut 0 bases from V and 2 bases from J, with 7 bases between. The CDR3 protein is CASSQDINQETQYF. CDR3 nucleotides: TGCGCCAGCAGCCAAGACATTAATCAAGAGACCCAGTACTTC.

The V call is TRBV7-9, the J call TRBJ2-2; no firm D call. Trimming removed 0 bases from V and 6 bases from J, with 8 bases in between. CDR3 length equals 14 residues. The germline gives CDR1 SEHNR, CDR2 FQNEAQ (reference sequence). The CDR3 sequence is CASSLAGRAGELFF. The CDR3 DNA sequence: TGTGCCAGCAGCTTAGCAGGTCGCGCCGGGGAGCTGTTTTTT.

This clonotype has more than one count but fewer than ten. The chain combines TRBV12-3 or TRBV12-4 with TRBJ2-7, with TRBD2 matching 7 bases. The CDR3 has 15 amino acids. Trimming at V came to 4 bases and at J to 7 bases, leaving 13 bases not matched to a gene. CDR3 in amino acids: CASSSGRGALVEQYF. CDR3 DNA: TGTGCCAGCAGTTCAGGGAGGGGCGCACTAGTAGAGCAGTACTTC.

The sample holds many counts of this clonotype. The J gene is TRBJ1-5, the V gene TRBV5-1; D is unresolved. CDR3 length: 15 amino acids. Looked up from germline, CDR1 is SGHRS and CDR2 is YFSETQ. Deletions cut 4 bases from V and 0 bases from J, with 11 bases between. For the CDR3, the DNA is TGCGCCAGCAGCGTCGGGGAGCATAGCAATCAGCCCCAGCATTTT. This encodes CASSVGEHSNQPQHF. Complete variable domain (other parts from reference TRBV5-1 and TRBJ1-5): KAGVTQTPRYLIKTRGQQVTLSCSPISGHRSVSWYQQTPGQGLQFLFEYFSETQRNKGNFPGRFSGRQFSNSRSEMNVSTLELGDSALYLCASSVGEHSNQPQHFGDGTRLSIL.

CDR3: CSVGTVSYNEQFF. CDR3 bases: TGCAGCGTCGGGACAGTCTCCTACAATGAGCAGTTCTTC. The chain combines TRBV29-1 with TRBJ2-1; 7 nucleotides match TRBD1. Per germline, CDR1 SQVTM and CDR2 ANQGSEA. The CDR3 runs to 13 residues. Germline trimming cut 6 bases from V and 0 bases from J; bases unmatched to any gene: 2.

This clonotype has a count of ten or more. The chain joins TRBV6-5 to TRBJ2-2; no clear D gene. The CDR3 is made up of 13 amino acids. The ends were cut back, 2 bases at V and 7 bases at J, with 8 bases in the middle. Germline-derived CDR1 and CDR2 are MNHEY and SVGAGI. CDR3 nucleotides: TGTGCCAGCAGTTACGAGAACTTCGGGGAGCTGTTTTTT. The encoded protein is CASSYENFGELFF.

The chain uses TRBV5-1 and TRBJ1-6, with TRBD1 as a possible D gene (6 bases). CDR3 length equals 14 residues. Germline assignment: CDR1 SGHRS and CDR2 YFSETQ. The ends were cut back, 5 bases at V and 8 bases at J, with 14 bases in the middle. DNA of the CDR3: TGCGCCAGCAGGACCGGGACACTCGATTCACCCCTCCACTTT. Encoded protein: CASRTGTLDSPLHF.

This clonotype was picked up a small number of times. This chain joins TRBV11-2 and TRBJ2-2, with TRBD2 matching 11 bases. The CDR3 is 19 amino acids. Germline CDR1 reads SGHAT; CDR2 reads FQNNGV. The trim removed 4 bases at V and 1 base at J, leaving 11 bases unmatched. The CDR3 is CASSWKLAGDPGNTGELFF. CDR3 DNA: TGTGCCAGCAGCTGGAAACTAGCGGGGGACCCAGGGAACACCGGGGAGCTGTTTTTT.

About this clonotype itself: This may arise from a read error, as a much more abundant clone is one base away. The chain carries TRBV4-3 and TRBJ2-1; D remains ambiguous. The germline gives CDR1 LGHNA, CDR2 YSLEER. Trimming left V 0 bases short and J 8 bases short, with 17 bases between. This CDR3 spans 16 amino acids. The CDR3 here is CASSQDYRAREDEQFF. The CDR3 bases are TGCGCCAGCAGCCAAGATTATAGGGCCCGTGAGGATGAGCAGTTCTTC.

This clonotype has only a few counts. CDR3 loop: CASSYYVGGVSVGYTF. CDR3 nucleotides: TGTGCCAGCAGTTACTATGTGGGGGGAGTAAGTGTCGGCTACACCTTC. The chain recombines TRBV12-3 or TRBV12-4 with TRBJ1-2, with D possibly TRBD1 on 5 matching bases. V lost 4 bases and J lost 8, with 23 bases in between. This CDR3 region has 16 residues.

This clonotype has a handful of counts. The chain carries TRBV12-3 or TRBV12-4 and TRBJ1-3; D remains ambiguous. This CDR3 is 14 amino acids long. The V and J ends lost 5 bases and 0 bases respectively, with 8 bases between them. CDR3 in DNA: TGTGCCAGCAGTCACCGGAGCTCTGGAAACACCATATATTTT. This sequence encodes CASSHRSSGNTIYF.

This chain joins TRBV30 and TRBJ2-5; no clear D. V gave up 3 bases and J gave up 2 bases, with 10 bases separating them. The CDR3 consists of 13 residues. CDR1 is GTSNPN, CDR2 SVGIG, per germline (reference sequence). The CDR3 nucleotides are TGTGCCTGGAGAAGGGCGGATCAAGAGACCCAGTACTTC. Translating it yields CAWRRADQETQYF.

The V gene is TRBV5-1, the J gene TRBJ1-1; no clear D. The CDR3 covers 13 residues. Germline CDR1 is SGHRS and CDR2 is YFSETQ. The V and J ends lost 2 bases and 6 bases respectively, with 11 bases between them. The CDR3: CASSFSIRSEAFF. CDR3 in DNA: TGCGCCAGCAGCTTTAGTATCCGATCTGAAGCTTTCTTT. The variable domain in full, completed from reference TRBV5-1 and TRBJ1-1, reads KAGVTQTPRYLIKTRGQQVTLSCSPISGHRSVSWYQQTPGQGLQFLFEYFSETQRNKGNFPGRFSGRQFSNSRSEMNVSTLELGDSALYLCASSFSIRSEAFFGQGTRLTVV.